One and the same sample provided the 18 T cell receptor beta chains below, sequenced in a study of T-cell memory formation after mild COVID-19. One entry per CDR3 protein, called by TCRdb with MiXCR from the 5' RACE reads. In the table there are 95,000 to 110,000 distinct CDR3 sequences, around 15% of which are singletons. Material: PBMCs or a T cell subset sorted from them (not recorded which). The receptors were gathered from a man aged 18 to 30 who had mild COVID-19 (a few samples of this study predate the infection). Cell type and time point are not known.

This clonotype came up a few times. The gene calls are TRBV20-1 and TRBJ2-5, with D possibly TRBD1 on 6 matching bases. This CDR3 has 19 amino acids. CDR1 is DFQATT and CDR2 is SNEGSKA in the germline V gene (reference sequence). The V end lost 6 bases, the J end lost 2 bases, and 31 bases lay between the germline ends. The CDR3 region is CSAPAGGQFASRTQETQYF. CDR3 DNA: TGCAGTGCCCCGGCTGGGGGCCAGTTCGCATCTCGAACACAAGAGACCCAGTACTTC.

This sequence joins TRBV7-3 and TRBJ2-1; 8 bases match TRBD2. CDR1 is SGHTA and CDR2 is FQGTGA in the germline V gene. Trimming took 0 bases from V and 9 from J; bases not matched to a gene: 7. This CDR3 region has 15 residues. CDR3 sequence (DNA): TGTGCCAGCAGCTTAACAGCGGGGGATATGGGTGAGCAGTTCTTC. Its protein is CASSLTAGDMGEQFF.

The V and J genes are TRBV25-1 and TRBJ2-1, with unresolved D. CDR3 length equals 14 residues. V was trimmed by 5 bases and J by 0 bases, leaving 8 bases between them. The germline gives CDR1 MGHDK, CDR2 SYGVNS. The CDR3 here is CASSYISSYNEQFF. The CDR3 DNA follows: TGTGCCAGCAGTTACATCAGCTCCTACAATGAGCAGTTCTTC. Together with reference TRBV25-1 and TRBJ2-1, the CDR3 gives the full variable domain: EADIYQTPRYLVIGTGKKITLECSQTMGHDKMYWYQQDPGMELHLIHYSYGVNSTEKGDLSSESTVSRIRTEHFPLTLESARPSHTSQYLCASSYISSYNEQFFGPGTRLTVL.

Only a few counts were recorded for this clonotype. The gene calls are TRBV20-1 and TRBJ2-7; TRBD2 matches at 9 bases. Per germline, CDR1 DFQATT and CDR2 SNEGSKA (reference sequence). The trim removed 0 bases at V and 2 bases at J, leaving 8 bases unmatched. The CDR3 consists of 16 residues. In nucleotides, the CDR3 is TGCAGTGCTAGAGATACTTTTAGCGGGGGCCCCTACGAGCAGTACTTC. Translated: CSARDTFSGGPYEQYF.

The genes are TRBV6-6 and TRBJ2-5, with 7 bases lining up with TRBD2. V lost 2 bases to trimming and J lost 4 bases; unmatched junction nucleotides: 7. Germline CDR1 and CDR2: MNHNY and SVGAGI (reference sequence). There are 15 residues in the CDR3. Here the CDR3 reads CASSYGQGGRETQYF. For the CDR3, the DNA is TGTGCCAGCAGTTACGGGCAGGGAGGGCGAGAGACCCAGTACTTC.

The table lists this clonotype with a few counts. V usage is TRBV5-5 and J usage is TRBJ2-2, with D possibly being TRBD2 (6 bases). V was shortened by 2 bases and J by 1 base, with 15 bases between the two germline ends. The CDR3 consists of 17 residues. Germline V gene sequence: CDR1 SGHKS, CDR2 YYEKEE (reference sequence). CDR3 sequence (DNA): TGTGCCAGCAGCTTTTCGTTGGCGGGGAGGAACACCGGGGAGCTGTTTTTT. This gives the protein CASSFSLAGRNTGELFF.

There are a few counts of this clonotype. This chain connects TRBV4-1 to TRBJ1-3; D is unclear. V was shortened by 0 bases and J by 0 bases, with 12 bases between the two germline ends. CDR3 length equals 17 residues. Germline V gives CDR1 MGHRA, CDR2 YSYEKL. CDR3 loop: CASSQESVEHSGNTIYF. The CDR3 DNA follows: TGCGCCAGCAGCCAAGAATCCGTGGAACACTCTGGAAACACCATATATTTT.

The chain recombines TRBV27 with TRBJ2-7, with TRBD1 identical over 7 bases. J gave up 3 bases and V 6 bases, and 5 bases lay outside the gene matches. The CDR3 totals 13 residues. Germline CDR1 reads MNHEY; CDR2 reads SMNVEV (reference sequence). DNA for the CDR3: TGTGCCAGCAGCTCCAGGGGGATCTACGAGCAGTACTTC. Protein: CASSSRGIYEQYF.

This clonotype was seen only a few times. This chain joins TRBV6-5 and TRBJ1-5, with D uncertain. Trimming stripped 4 bases from V and 1 base from J, with 5 bases between. Germline V lookup: CDR1 MNHEY, CDR2 SVGAGI. This CDR3 has 13 amino acids. The CDR3 region is CASSFSSNQPQHF. DNA for the CDR3: TGTGCCAGCAGTTTTTCGAGCAATCAGCCCCAGCATTTT.

The chain links TRBV4-3 to TRBJ2-3; TRBD2 matches 10 bases. Trimming took 0 bases from V and 0 from J; bases not matched to a gene: 9. This CDR3 is 19 amino acids long. The germline gives CDR1 LGHNA, CDR2 YSLEER. The CDR3: CASSQDASSGGLSTDTQYF. CDR3 sequence (DNA): TGCGCCAGCAGCCAAGATGCGTCTAGCGGGGGCCTGAGCACAGATACGCAGTATTTT.

The V gene is TRBV6-5, the J gene TRBJ2-2, with 7 nucleotides matching TRBD2. CDR3 length equals 13 residues. The V and J ends lost 8 bases and 0 bases, in that order; junction bases with no gene match: 0. The germline CDR1 and CDR2 sequences are MNHEY and SVGAGI. The CDR3 sequence: CASGLANTGELFF. The CDR3 DNA is TGTGCCAGCGGACTAGCGAACACCGGGGAGCTGTTTTTT.

This clonotype was observed a handful of times. This chain joins TRBV20-1 and TRBJ2-1; D may be TRBD2 (5 bases). This CDR3 region has 16 residues. With 6 bases removed from V and 0 bases from J, the gap between germline ends came to 18 bases. The germline CDR1 and CDR2 sequences are DFQATT and SNEGSKA (reference sequence). CDR3 protein: CSAASFSEISYNEQFF. The CDR3 DNA reads TGCAGTGCCGCATCGTTTAGCGAGATCTCCTACAATGAGCAGTTCTTC.

The table lists this clonotype with many counts. CDR3 sequence reads: CASSEGVGAEQYF. CDR3 bases: TGTGCCAGCAGTGAAGGGGTAGGGGCCGAGCAGTACTTC. V is TRBV6-1 and J is TRBJ2-7, with D maybe TRBD1 (5 bases). V lost 1 base, J lost 6 bases, and 10 bases lay in between. There are 13 residues in the CDR3. Per the germline V gene, CDR1 is MNHNS and CDR2 is SASEGT.

This clonotype showed up just a few times. This chain connects TRBV18 to TRBJ2-6; TRBD2 is a possible D gene (5 bases). Trimming pared 3 bases from V and 0 bases from J, leaving 9 bases between. The CDR3 is 16 amino acids. In germline, CDR1 is KGHSH, CDR2 LQKENI. This CDR3 reads CASSPTGYSGANVLTF. The CDR3 nucleotides are TGTGCCAGCTCACCGACGGGATACTCTGGGGCCAACGTCCTGACTTTC. Using reference TRBV18 and TRBJ2-6 for the parts outside the CDR3, the full variable domain is NAGVMQNPRHLVRRRGQEARLRCSPMKGHSHVYWYRQLPEEGLKFMVYLQKENIIDESGMPKERFSAEFPKEGPSILRIQQVVRGDSAAYFCASSPTGYSGANVLTFGAGSRLTVL.

This chain joins TRBV6-5 and TRBJ2-7; no definite D call. Germline loops: CDR1 MNHEY, CDR2 SVGAGI. V was cut by 6 bases and J by 0 bases, with 12 bases left in between. The CDR3 runs 14 residues. CDR3 in DNA: TGTGCCAGCAGCCCTGGGGTTACCTCCTACGAGCAGTACTTC. Translating it yields CASSPGVTSYEQYF.

The J gene is TRBJ2-3, the V gene TRBV6-2 or TRBV6-3, with 8 bases lining up with TRBD2. The V gene's germline CDR1 is MNHEY and CDR2 SVGEGT. V shed 2 bases and J 5 bases; nucleotides not matched to a gene: 6. The CDR3 length is 15 residues. CDR3 amino acids: CASSYAAGVGDTQYF. The CDR3 DNA is TGTGCCAGCAGTTACGCAGCGGGGGTTGGAGATACGCAGTATTTT.

The sample holds a few counts of this clonotype. This chain links TRBV19 with TRBJ2-2; TRBD1 matches 7 bases. Per germline, CDR1 LNHDA and CDR2 SQIVND (reference sequence). Losses at the gene ends were 6 bases for V and 5 bases for J; bases not matched to a gene: 12. The CDR3 is 16 amino acids. The CDR3 reads CASRRGSTGWTGELFF. CDR3 bases: TGTGCCAGTAGAAGGGGTTCGACAGGGTGGACCGGGGAGCTGTTTTTT.

This chain uses TRBV5-1 with TRBJ2-7; 10 positions match TRBD2. The V gene end was trimmed by 7 bases and the J gene end by 1 base; junction bases not matched to a gene: 5. The CDR3 sequence is 14 residues long. The germline gives CDR1 SGHRS, CDR2 YFSETQ. CDR3 loop: CASRLLAGSYEQYV. The CDR3 DNA is TGCGCCAGCCGTCTACTAGCGGGGTCCTACGAGCAGTACGTC.